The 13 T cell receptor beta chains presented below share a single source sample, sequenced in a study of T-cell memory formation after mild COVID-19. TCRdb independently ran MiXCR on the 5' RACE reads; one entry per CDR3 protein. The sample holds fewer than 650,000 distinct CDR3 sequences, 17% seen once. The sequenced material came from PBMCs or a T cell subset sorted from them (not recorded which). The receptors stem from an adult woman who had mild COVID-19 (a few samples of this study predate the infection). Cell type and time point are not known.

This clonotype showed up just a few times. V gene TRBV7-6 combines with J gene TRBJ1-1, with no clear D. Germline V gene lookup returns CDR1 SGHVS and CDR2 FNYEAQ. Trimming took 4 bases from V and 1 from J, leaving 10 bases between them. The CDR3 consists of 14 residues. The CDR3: CASSWEGTNTEAFF. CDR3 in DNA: TGTGCCAGCAGCTGGGAGGGTACGAACACTGAAGCTTTCTTT.

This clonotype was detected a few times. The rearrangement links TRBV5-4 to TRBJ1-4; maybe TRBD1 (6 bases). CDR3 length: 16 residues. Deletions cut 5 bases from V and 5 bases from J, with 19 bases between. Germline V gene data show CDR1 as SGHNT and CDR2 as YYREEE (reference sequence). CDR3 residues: CASSSRNGDTNEKLFF. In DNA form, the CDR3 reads TGTGCCAGCAGTTCAAGAAACGGGGACACGAATGAAAAACTGTTTTTT.

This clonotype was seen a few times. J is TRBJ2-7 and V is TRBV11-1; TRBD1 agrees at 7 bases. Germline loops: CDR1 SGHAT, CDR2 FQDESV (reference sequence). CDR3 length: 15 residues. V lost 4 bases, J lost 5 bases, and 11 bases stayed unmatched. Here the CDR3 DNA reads TGTGCCAGCAGCTCGTTTAAGGGGGCGCGCAACGAGCAGTACTTC. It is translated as CASSSFKGARNEQYF.

CDR3 DNA: TGTGCCAGCAGCTTCCCCCCGACTAGCGGGAGGAATGAGCAGTTCTTC. Translating it yields CASSFPPTSGRNEQFF. The rearrangement uses TRBV5-6 and TRBJ2-1; 13 positions agree with TRBD2. CDR1 is SGHDT, CDR2 YYEEEE, per germline. Losses at the gene ends were 2 bases for V and 7 bases for J; bases not matched to a gene: 6. This CDR3 has 16 amino acids.

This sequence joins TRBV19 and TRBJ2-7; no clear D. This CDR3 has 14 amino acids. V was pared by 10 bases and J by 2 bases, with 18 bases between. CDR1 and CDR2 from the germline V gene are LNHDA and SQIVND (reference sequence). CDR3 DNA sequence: TGTGCCACTAAAGGTCGGCGGCCCACCTACGAGCAGTACTTC. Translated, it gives CATKGRRPTYEQYF.

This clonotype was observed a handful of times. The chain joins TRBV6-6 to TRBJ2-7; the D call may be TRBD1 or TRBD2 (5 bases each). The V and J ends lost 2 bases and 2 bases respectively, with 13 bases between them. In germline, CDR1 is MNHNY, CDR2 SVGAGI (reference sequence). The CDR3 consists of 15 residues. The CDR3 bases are TGTGCCAGCAGTTACGAAGGGACGGCACCCTACGAGCAGTACTTC. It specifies CASSYEGTAPYEQYF.

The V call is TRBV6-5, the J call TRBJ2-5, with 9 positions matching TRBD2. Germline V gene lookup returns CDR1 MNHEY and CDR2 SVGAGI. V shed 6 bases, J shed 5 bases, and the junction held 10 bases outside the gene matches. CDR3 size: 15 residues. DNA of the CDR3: TGTGCCAGCAGAGTTTCTCTAGCGGGGTTGGAGACCCAGTACTTC. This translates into CASRVSLAGLETQYF.

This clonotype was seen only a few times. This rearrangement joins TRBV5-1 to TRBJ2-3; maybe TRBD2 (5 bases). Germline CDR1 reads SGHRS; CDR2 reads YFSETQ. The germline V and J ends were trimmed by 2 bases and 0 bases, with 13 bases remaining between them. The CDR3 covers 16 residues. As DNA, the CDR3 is TGCGCCAGCAGCTTTCAAGCGGCAACTAGCACAGATACGCAGTATTTT. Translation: CASSFQAATSTDTQYF.

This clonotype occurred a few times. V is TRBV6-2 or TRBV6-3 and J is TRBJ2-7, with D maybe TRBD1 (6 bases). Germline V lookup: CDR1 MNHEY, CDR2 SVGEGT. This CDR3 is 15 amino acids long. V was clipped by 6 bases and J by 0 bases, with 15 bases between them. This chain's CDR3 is CASSRQVFSSYEQYF. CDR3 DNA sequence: TGTGCCAGCAGCCGACAGGTTTTCTCCTCCTACGAGCAGTACTTC.

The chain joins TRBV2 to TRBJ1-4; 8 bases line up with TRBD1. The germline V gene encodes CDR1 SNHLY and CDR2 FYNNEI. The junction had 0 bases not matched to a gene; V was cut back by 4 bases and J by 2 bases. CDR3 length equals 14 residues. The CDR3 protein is CASSGTGTNEKLFF. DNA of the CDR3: TGTGCCAGCAGTGGGACAGGGACTAATGAAAAACTGTTTTTT.

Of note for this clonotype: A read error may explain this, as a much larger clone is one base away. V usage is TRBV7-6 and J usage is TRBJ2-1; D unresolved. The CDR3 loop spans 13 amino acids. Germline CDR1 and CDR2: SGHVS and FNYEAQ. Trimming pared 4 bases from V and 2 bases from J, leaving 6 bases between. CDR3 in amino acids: CASSYRAYNEQFF. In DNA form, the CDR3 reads TGTGCCAGCAGCTACCGGGCCTACAATGAGCAGTTCTTC.

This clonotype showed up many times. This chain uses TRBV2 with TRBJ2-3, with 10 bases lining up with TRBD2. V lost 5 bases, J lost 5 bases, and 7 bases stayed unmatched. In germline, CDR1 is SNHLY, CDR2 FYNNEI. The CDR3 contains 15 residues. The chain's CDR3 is CASSRGLAYLDTQYF. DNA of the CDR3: TGTGCCAGCAGTCGGGGACTAGCGTATTTAGATACGCAGTATTTT. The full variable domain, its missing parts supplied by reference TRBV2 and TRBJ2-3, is EPEVTQTPSHQVTQMGQEVILRCVPISNHLYFYWYRQILGQKVEFLVSFYNNEISEKSEIFDDQFSVERPDGSNFTLKIRSTKLEDSAMYFCASSRGLAYLDTQYFGPGTRLTVL.

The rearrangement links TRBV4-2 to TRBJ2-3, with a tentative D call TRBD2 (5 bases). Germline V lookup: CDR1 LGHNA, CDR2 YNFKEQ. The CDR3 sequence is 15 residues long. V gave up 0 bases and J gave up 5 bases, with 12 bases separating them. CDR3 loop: CASSQDHAGVDTQYF. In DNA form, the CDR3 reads TGTGCCAGCAGCCAAGATCATGCGGGTGTAGATACGCAGTATTTT.